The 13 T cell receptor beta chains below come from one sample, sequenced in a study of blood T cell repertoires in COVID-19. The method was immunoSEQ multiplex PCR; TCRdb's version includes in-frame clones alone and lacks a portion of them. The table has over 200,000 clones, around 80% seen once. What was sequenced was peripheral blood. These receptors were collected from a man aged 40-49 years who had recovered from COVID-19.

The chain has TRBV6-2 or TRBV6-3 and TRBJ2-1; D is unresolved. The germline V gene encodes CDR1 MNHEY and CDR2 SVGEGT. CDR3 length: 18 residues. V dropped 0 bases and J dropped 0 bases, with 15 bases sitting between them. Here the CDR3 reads CASSYSRPAESSYNEQFF. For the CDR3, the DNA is TGTGCCAGCAGTTACTCGCGCCCCGCGGAGAGCTCCTACAATGAGCAGTTCTTC.

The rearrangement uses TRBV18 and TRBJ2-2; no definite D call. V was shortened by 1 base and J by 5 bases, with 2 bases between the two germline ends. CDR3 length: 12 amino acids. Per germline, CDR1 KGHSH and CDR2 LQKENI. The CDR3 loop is CASSPLTGELFF. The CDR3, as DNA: TGTGCCAGCTCACCACTAACCGGGGAGCTGTTTTTT. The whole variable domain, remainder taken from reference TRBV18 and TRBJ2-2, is NAGVMQNPRHLVRRRGQEARLRCSPMKGHSHVYWYRQLPEEGLKFMVYLQKENIIDESGMPKERFSAEFPKEGPSILRIQQVVRGDSAAYFCASSPLTGELFFGEGSRLTVL.

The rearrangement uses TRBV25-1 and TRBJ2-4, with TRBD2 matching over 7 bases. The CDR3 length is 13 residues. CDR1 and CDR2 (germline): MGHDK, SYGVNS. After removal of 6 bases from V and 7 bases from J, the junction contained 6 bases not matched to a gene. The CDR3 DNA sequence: TGTGCCAGCAGCCATAGCGGGTTGAACATTCAGTACTTC. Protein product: CASSHSGLNIQYF.

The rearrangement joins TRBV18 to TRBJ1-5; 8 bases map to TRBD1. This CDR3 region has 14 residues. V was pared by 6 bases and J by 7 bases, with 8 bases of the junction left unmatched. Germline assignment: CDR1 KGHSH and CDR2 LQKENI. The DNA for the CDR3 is TGTGCCAGCTCTCAGGACAGGGTCGGCCAGCCCCAGCATTTT. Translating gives CASSQDRVGQPQHF. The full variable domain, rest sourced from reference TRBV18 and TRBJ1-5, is NAGVMQNPRHLVRRRGQEARLRCSPMKGHSHVYWYRQLPEEGLKFMVYLQKENIIDESGMPKERFSAEFPKEGPSILRIQQVVRGDSAAYFCASSQDRVGQPQHFGDGTRLSIL.

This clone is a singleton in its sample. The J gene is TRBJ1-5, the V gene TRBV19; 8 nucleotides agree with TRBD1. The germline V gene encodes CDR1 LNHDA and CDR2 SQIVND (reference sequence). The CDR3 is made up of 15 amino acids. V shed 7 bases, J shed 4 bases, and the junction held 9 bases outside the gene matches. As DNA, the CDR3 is TGTGCCAGTAAGGGGCAGGGGGCAGGTAATCAGCCCCAGCATTTT. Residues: CASKGQGAGNQPQHF.

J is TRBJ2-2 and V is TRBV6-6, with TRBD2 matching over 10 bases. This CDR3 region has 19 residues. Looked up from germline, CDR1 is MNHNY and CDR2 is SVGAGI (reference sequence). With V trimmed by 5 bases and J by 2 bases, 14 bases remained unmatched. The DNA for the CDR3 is TGTGCCAGCAGTCCCCTTCCCCGAGCGGGAGGGCACAACACCGGGGAGCTGTTTTTT. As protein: CASSPLPRAGGHNTGELFF.

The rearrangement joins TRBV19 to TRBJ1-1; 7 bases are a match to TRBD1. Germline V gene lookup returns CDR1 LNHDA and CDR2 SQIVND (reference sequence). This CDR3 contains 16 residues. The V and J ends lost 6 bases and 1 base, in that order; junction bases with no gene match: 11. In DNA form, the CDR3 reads TGTGCCAGTAGGGGGGGATCCGGGACAGCGAACACTGAAGCTTTCTTT. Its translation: CASRGGSGTANTEAFF.

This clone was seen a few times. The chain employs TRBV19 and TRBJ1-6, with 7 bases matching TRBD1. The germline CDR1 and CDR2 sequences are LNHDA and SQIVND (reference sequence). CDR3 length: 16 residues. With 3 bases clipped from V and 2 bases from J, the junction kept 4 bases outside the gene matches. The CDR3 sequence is CASSMTGITYNSPLHF. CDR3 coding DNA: TGTGCCAGTAGTATGACAGGGATCACCTATAATTCACCCCTCCACTTT.

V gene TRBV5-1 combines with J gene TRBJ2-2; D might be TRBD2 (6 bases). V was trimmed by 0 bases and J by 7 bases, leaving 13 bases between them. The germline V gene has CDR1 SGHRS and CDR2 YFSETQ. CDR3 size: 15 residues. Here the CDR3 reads CASSLVQRVVGELFF. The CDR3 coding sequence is TGCGCCAGCAGCTTGGTCCAGCGGGTCGTCGGGGAGCTGTTTTTT.

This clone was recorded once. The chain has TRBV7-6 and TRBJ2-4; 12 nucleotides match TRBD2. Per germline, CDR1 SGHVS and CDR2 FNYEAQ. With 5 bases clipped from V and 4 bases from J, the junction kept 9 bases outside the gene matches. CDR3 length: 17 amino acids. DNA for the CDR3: TGTGCCAGCAGCCCATGGACTAGCGGGGCCGCGAAAAACATTCAGTACTTC. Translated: CASSPWTSGAAKNIQYF.

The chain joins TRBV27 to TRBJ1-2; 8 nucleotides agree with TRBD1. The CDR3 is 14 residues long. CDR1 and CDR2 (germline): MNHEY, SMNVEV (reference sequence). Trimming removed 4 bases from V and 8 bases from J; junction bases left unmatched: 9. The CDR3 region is CASSSPPQGGGYTF. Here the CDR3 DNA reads TGTGCCAGCAGTTCTCCTCCACAGGGGGGCGGCTACACCTTC.

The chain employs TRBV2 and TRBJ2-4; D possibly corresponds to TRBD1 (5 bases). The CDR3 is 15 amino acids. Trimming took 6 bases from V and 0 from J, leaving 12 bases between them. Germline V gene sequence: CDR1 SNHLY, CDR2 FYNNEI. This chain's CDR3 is CASRDSTIAKNIQYF. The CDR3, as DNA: TGTGCCAGCAGAGACAGCACCATAGCCAAAAACATTCAGTACTTC.

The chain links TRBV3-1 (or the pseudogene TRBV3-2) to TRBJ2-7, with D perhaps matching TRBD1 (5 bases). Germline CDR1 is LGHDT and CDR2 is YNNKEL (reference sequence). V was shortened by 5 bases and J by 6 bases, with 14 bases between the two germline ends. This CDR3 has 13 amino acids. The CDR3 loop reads CASSFHDRPEQYF. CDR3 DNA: TGTGCCAGCAGCTTCCACGACAGACCCGAGCAGTACTTC.